This TCR beta chain originates from a study of cytomegalovirus exposure and HLA in healthy donors. V trimming: 5 bases; J trimming: 4 bases; junction bases outside the gene matches: 7. The CDR3 consists of 15 residues. Per the germline V gene, CDR1 is SGHVS and CDR2 is FNYEAQ. Regarding the study as a whole: Later, an analysis found that TCR clusters from the first cohort tended to co-occur in the approximately 130 validation repertoires.

Note on this clone: The antigen is not known.

Sequenced by immunoSEQ multiplex PCR; TCRdb stores in-frame clones only, minus some. Here the sample spans approximately 130,000 clones, over 75% being singletons. The origin of this receptor is a woman younger than 45 in good health and CMV-seronegative. V gene TRBV7-6 combines with J gene TRBJ2-2; 7 bases are shared with TRBD1. The source material was PBMCs. The DNA for the CDR3 is TGTGCCAGCAGCCCTGGACAGGTCCCCACCGGGGAGCTGTTTTTT. Translating it yields CASSPGQVPTGELFF. Complete variable domain (other parts from reference TRBV7-6 and TRBJ2-2): GAGVSQSPRYKVTKRGQDVALRCDPISGHVSLYWYRQALGQGPEFLTYFNYEAQQDKSGLPNDRFSAERPEGSISTLTIQRTEQRDSAMYRCASSPGQVPTGELFFGEGSRLTVL.